The 3 T cell receptor beta chains in this list originate from one sample, sequenced in a study of cytomegalovirus exposure and HLA in healthy donors (dated by TCRdb to about 2017). The method was the immunoSEQ multiplex PCR assay. For the multiplex PCR, a mixture combining 60 forward primers for TCR Vbeta segments and 13 reverse primers for TCR Jbeta segments was used. In its TCRdb copy, this immuneACCESS table keeps in-frame sequences only and misses some clones. Where compared with another copy, unresolved V genes explain less than half of these, and the others have no known cause. The sample records around 140,000 clones, around two thirds of which are singletons. 1.5% to 2% of the sample comes from the top ten. Source material: PBMCs. These receptors all stem from a woman aged 18-30 years in good health and CMV-seronegative.

The rearrangement uses TRBV7-6 and TRBJ2-1, with 11 bases aligning to TRBD1. CDR3 length: 15 amino acids. Trimming at V came to 3 bases and at J to 4 bases, leaving 2 bases not matched to a gene. CDR1 and CDR2 (germline): SGHVS, FNYEAQ. The CDR3, as DNA: TGTGCCAGCAGCTTGGACAGGGGGCTTTACAATGAGCAGTTCTTC. It is translated as CASSLDRGLYNEQFF.

The chain carries TRBV21-1 and TRBJ2-1; the D call in the table, TRBD1, was not verified against the DNA. TRBV21-1 is marked as a pseudogene. This CDR3 is built from 18 residues. Here the CDR3 DNA reads TGTGCCAGCAGCAAAGGCTTGACAGGGGCCGGGACCTACAATGAGCAGTTCTTC. Protein: CASSKGLTGAGTYNEQFF.

V and J are TRBV25-1 and TRBJ1-2; 8 positions agree with TRBD1. The CDR3 extends over 14 amino acids. V shed 1 base and J 7 bases; nucleotides not matched to a gene: 5. The germline V gene encodes CDR1 MGHDK and CDR2 SYGVNS. The CDR3 protein is CASSESDRVGGYTF. In DNA form, the CDR3 reads TGTGCCAGCAGTGAATCGGACAGGGTGGGTGGCTACACCTTC.